Listed below are T cell receptor beta chains from one sample, sequenced in a study of glioma-infiltrating T cells. TCRdb ran MiXCR on the multiplex PCR reads and lists one entry per CDR3 protein. Of a few hundred thousand distinct CDR3 sequences listed, around 38% are singletons. Input material: glioma tissue, nonneoplastic brain tissue, or PBMCs (not recorded which). Every receptor here comes from a human donor with low-grade glioma or glioblastoma, undergoing nonglioma brain surgery, or in good health (not recorded which). Each CDR3 is given without its conserved first and last residue.

TRBJ2-5 | 12 | TRBV2 | AITGRLTPETQY
TRBJ1-1 | 12 | TRBV20-1 | SARATGQGTEAF
TRBJ2-3 | 12 | TRBV6-5 | ASSYRRDTDTQY
TRBJ2-7 | 14 | TRBV18 | ASSQRLAGDAGEQY
TRBJ2-1 | 15 | TRBV20-1 | SARDRWRKKLYNEQF
TRBJ1-5 | 13 | TRBV2 | ASKDRGLSNQPQH
TRBJ2-7 | 10 | TRBV10-3 | AISRTGREQY
TRBJ1-2 | 13 | TRBV20-1 | STRDSNRDYYGYT
TRBJ2-3 | 14 | TRBV19 | ASSRTGRGGADTQY
TRBJ1-5 | 14 | TRBV2 | ASTFNGFYSNQPQH
TRBJ1-1 | 11 | TRBV5-1 | ASSLKDYTEAF
TRBJ2-1 | 12 | TRBV27 | ASSVEGGVDEQF
TRBJ2-1 | 14 | TRBV28 | ASSGLGLAVKNEQF
TRBJ2-7 | 11 | TRBV7-2 | ASSSQGGGEQY
TRBJ2-7 | 12 | TRBV6-6 | AISEPRITYEQY
TRBJ1-1 | 12 | TRBV12-3/TRBV12-4 | ASSHRNTLTEAF
TRBJ1-5 | 11 | TRBV20-1 | SAREVRDQPQH
TRBJ2-3 | 13 | TRBV5-1 | ASIFSDPSTDTQY
TRBJ1-1 | 11 | TRBV27 | ASSFGGGTEAF
TRBJ1-3 | 13 | TRBV28 | ASSTGGFAGNTIY
TRBJ2-1 | 10 | TRBV28 | ASSQNSNEQF
TRBJ2-1 | 12 | TRBV20-1 | SASAGSLYNEQL
TRBJ2-7 | 12 | TRBV7-2 | ASSYPDRGNEQY
TRBJ1-4 | 13 | TRBV25-1 | ASSPEHTEFEKLF
TRBJ1-1 | 13 | TRBV5-1 | ASSNPGTRNTEAF
TRBJ2-1 | 12 | TRBV28 | ASSWDSPYNEQF
TRBJ1-5 | 12 | TRBV28 | ASSFGERDQPQH
TRBJ2-1 | 15 | TRBV5-4 | ASSHGTSGILYNEQF
TRBJ1-4 | 13 | TRBV7-2 | ASSTRQGINEKLF
TRBJ1-5 | 13 | TRBV20-1 | GARDRQGGNQPRH
TRBJ2-1 | 11 | TRBV5-4 | ASSRQGPLEQF
TRBJ2-7 | 12 | TRBV18 | ASSPGTGFNEQY
TRBJ1-2 | 13 | TRBV20-1 | SARQMDRGSGGYT
TRBJ1-2 | 13 | TRBV5-5 | ASSLEHPANYGYT
TRBJ1-2 | 11 | TRBV4-2 | ASSQDGVYGYT
TRBJ2-7 | 13 | TRBV20-1 | SASKTSGSWYEQY
TRBJ1-1 | 10 | TRBV19 | ASEGQAPEAF
TRBJ1-5 | 13 | TRBV6-1 | ASSARGWSNQPQH
TRBJ2-1 | 12 | TRBV6-1 | ASSTDSTYNEQF
TRBJ2-1 | 14 | TRBV5-1 | ASSPPTGSSYNEQF
TRBJ1-1 | 13 | TRBV10-3 | AISEPTGGGTEAF
TRBJ2-7 | 14 | TRBV7-2 | ASSLKGDRGLYEQY
TRBJ2-7 | 13 | TRBV7-3 | ASSPRGQGRLEQY
TRBJ1-1 | 11 | TRBV7-2 | ASSPGRSTEAF